The present TCR beta chain was sequenced within a study of siplizumab effects on memory and regulatory T cells. V lost 5 bases and J 10 bases, leaving 14 bases between the germline ends. Germline lookup yields CDR1 SQVTM and CDR2 ANQGSEA. The CDR3 is 11 amino acids. With regard to this clone: Antigen specificity is unknown.

Study-wide results and caveats: The study found that mappable alloreactive CD4+ clones averaged nearly 70% Treg-derived with siplizumab and around 25% in controls.

Some clones are missing from TCRdb's copy, which holds only in-frame ones; the method was immunoSEQ multiplex PCR. The sample holds 95,000 to 100,000 clones, 92% seen once. The chain joins TRBV29-1 to TRBJ1-2; D may be TRBD1 (5 bases). This sequence was found in a human donor in good health. The sequencing sample was made of non-Treg CD4+ T cells sorted from blood. The DNA of the CDR3 is TGCAGCGTTACGGGACTCCTATCCTACACCTTC. As protein: CSVTGLLSYTF.